This T cell receptor beta chain came from a study of OX40 agonist ivuxolimab in advanced cancers. The overall study: Prior therapy, whether anti-PD-1, anti-PD-L1 or anti-CTLA-4, was allowed, and roughly 40% had some.

The germline CDR1 and CDR2 sequences are SGHTA and FQGNSA. The CDR3 contains 14 residues. V dropped 4 bases and J dropped 4 bases, with 14 bases sitting between them. Libraries were prepared by immunoSEQ multiplex PCR; TCRdb keeps only in-frame clonotypes and omits some of them. The data contain more than 45,000 clones, about 87% of them singletons. This chain uses TRBV7-2 with TRBJ2-7; possible D gene TRBD1, 6 bases. The receptor's source is an adult with an advanced solid tumor such as melanoma, head and neck, liver or kidney cancer. The sequencing here drew on CD4+ or CD8+ T cells sorted from blood, taken in a trial of the OX40 agonist ivuxolimab. DNA of the CDR3: TGTGCCAGCAGCTCTTCGACAGGACTGTACGAGCAGTACTTC. This gives the protein CASSSSTGLYEQYF. The whole variable domain, filled in from reference TRBV7-2 and TRBJ2-7, reads GAGVSQSPSNKVTEKGKDVELRCDPISGHTALYWYRQSLGQGLEFLIYFQGNSAPDKSGLPSDRFSAERTGGSVSTLTIQRTQQEDSAVYLCASSSSTGLYEQYFGPGTRLTVT.